These 18 T cell receptor beta chains came from one sample sequenced in a study of blood T cell repertoires in COVID-19. Data came from immunoSEQ multiplex PCR; TCRdb stores just in-frame clones and leaves some out. Of some 69,000 clones listed, about 91% are singletons. Specimen: peripheral blood. The receptor source for this set is a woman between 45 and 60 years old with active COVID-19.

This chain uses TRBV6-5 with TRBJ1-1; TRBD1 aligns across 8 bases. The V segment lost 0 bases and the J segment 1 base; nucleotides outside the gene matches: 1. The CDR3 length is 15 residues. Germline CDR1 is MNHEY and CDR2 is SVGAGI. Here the CDR3 reads CASSYSGTGNTEAFF. DNA of the CDR3: TGTGCCAGCAGTTACTCCGGGACAGGGAACACTGAAGCTTTCTTT.

This rearrangement joins TRBV4-1 to TRBJ2-1; no clear D gene. CDR3 size: 17 residues. Looked up from germline, CDR1 is MGHRA and CDR2 is YSYEKL. With 2 bases removed from V and 2 bases from J, the gap between germline ends came to 16 bases. Written as DNA, the CDR3 is TGCGCCAGCAGCCAAACCCTTTTACTCCTAGCCTACAATGAGCAGTTCTTC. Its translation is CASSQTLLLLAYNEQFF.

The V gene is TRBV11-2, the J gene TRBJ2-1; TRBD1 is a possible D gene (6 bases). V was trimmed by 4 bases and J by 5 bases, leaving 9 bases between them. This CDR3 is 13 amino acids long. Germline V gene data show CDR1 as SGHAT and CDR2 as FQNNGV. The CDR3: CASSSDRHNEQFF. For the CDR3, the DNA is TGTGCCAGCAGCTCCGACAGGCACAATGAGCAGTTCTTC.

In its sample, this clone was seen once. The chain combines TRBV9 with TRBJ1-2, with 7 positions matching TRBD1. This CDR3 comprises 14 residues. V lost 3 bases to trimming and J lost 8 bases; unmatched junction nucleotides: 10. Germline values: CDR1 SGDLS, CDR2 YYNGEE. CDR3 sequence (DNA): TGTGCCAGCAGCGGTGGGACAGCACTGCGCGGCTACACCTTC. Translation gives CASSGGTALRGYTF.

The genes are TRBV19 and TRBJ1-5; D is perhaps TRBD1 (6 bases). Per germline, CDR1 LNHDA and CDR2 SQIVND (reference sequence). CDR3 size: 14 residues. The V end was cut by 5 bases, the J end by 3 bases, with 11 bases between. The CDR3 sequence is CASSSRGTNQPQHF. CDR3 nucleotides: TGTGCCAGTAGTTCCAGGGGCACCAATCAGCCCCAGCATTTT.

CDR3 DNA sequence: TGTGCCAGCAGCCAAGGTCCAAATTCCTACGAGCAGTACTTC. It is translated as CASSQGPNSYEQYF. The chain employs TRBV3-1 (or the pseudogene TRBV3-2) and TRBJ2-7, with D hard to call. The V end lost 1 base, the J end lost 1 base, and 8 bases lay between the germline ends. The CDR3 runs 14 residues. Germline loops: CDR1 LGHDT, CDR2 YNNKEL (reference sequence).

V gene TRBV14 combines with J gene TRBJ2-7, with D possibly TRBD2 on 6 matching bases. The CDR3 extends over 14 amino acids. V was cut by 2 bases and J by 0 bases, with 8 bases left in between. Germline CDR1 and CDR2: SGHDN and FVKESK. The CDR3 DNA follows: TGTGCCAGCAGCCAACGGGGGACCTCCTACGAGCAGTACTTC. Translating gives CASSQRGTSYEQYF.

This clone has just a few counts. The chain joins TRBV7-9 to TRBJ2-7, with 7 bases identical to TRBD2. CDR3 length equals 13 residues. With V trimmed by 1 base and J by 6 bases, 3 bases remained unmatched. Germline-derived CDR1 and CDR2 are SEHNR and FQNEAQ (reference sequence). CDR3 nucleotide sequence: TGTGCCAGCAGCTTAGGCCCGGGAGGCGAGCAGTACTTC. Translated: CASSLGPGGEQYF.

V usage is TRBV9 and J usage is TRBJ2-1, with 9 bases matching TRBD1. The CDR3 runs to 13 residues. Germline loops: CDR1 SGDLS, CDR2 YYNGEE. V trimming: 4 bases; J trimming: 9 bases; junction bases outside the gene matches: 5. The CDR3 spells CASSPAGQGEQFF. CDR3 nucleotides: TGTGCCAGCAGCCCAGCGGGACAGGGTGAGCAGTTCTTC.

This chain uses TRBV5-1 with TRBJ1-1; tentative D call: TRBD1 (6 bases). CDR3 size: 14 residues. Trimming removed 7 bases from V and 1 base from J, with 14 bases in between. The germline V gene has CDR1 SGHRS and CDR2 YFSETQ. The CDR3 sequence: CASLGGAGNTEAFF. CDR3 nucleotides: TGCGCCAGCTTAGGGGGGGCCGGGAACACTGAAGCTTTCTTT.

The chain is built from TRBV12-3 or TRBV12-4 and TRBJ1-3, with D unresolved. This CDR3 has 11 residues. V lost 9 bases to trimming and J lost 1 base, with 4 bases between them. CDR3 in amino acids: CARSSGNTIYF. The CDR3 DNA reads as TGTGCCAGGTCGTCTGGAAACACCATATATTTT.

The CDR3 sequence is CASSAGLAGVSDTQYF. In DNA form, the CDR3 reads TGTGCCAGCAGCGCGGGACTAGCGGGAGTTTCTGATACGCAGTATTTT. This sequence joins TRBV9 and TRBJ2-3; 14 bases agree with TRBD2. V shed 3 bases and J 6 bases; nucleotides not matched to a gene: 6. The CDR3 is made up of 16 amino acids. Per germline, CDR1 SGDLS and CDR2 YYNGEE.

This chain links TRBV7-8 with TRBJ2-7; D call uncertain. V lost 5 bases to trimming and J lost 3 bases, with 14 bases between them. The CDR3 extends over 14 amino acids. Germline V lookup: CDR1 SGHVS, CDR2 FQNEAQ. The CDR3 is CASSASATVYEQYF. The DNA of the CDR3 is TGTGCCAGCAGCGCGAGCGCAACGGTCTACGAGCAGTACTTC.

The rearrangement joins TRBV19 to TRBJ1-1; 7 nucleotides agree with TRBD1. Germline V gene data show CDR1 as LNHDA and CDR2 as SQIVND (reference sequence). After removal of 5 bases from V and 4 bases from J, the junction contained 7 bases not matched to a gene. CDR3 length equals 14 residues. CDR3 amino acids: CASSGHRGVTEAFF. The CDR3 region has the DNA TGTGCCAGTAGTGGTCACAGGGGAGTCACTGAAGCTTTCTTT.

The chain uses TRBV5-1 and TRBJ2-5, with D perhaps matching TRBD1 (6 bases). In germline, CDR1 is SGHRS, CDR2 YFSETQ. The CDR3 consists of 14 residues. The ends were cut back, 2 bases at V and 5 bases at J, with 13 bases in the middle. The CDR3, as DNA: TGCGCCAGCAGCTTTACAGGGTTCCAGGAGACCCAGTACTTC. Translation: CASSFTGFQETQYF.

The V and J genes are TRBV27 and TRBJ2-3, with D tentatively TRBD1 (5 bases). Germline CDR1 reads MNHEY; CDR2 reads SMNVEV (reference sequence). Between the trimmed V and J ends, which lost 6 bases and 2 bases, there was a span of 12 bases. This CDR3 spans 14 amino acids. CDR3 sequence: CASSWGYSTDTQYF. CDR3 bases: TGTGCCAGCAGCTGGGGCTACTCCACAGATACGCAGTATTTT.

This clone appeared a single time. The rearrangement joins TRBV13 to TRBJ1-1, with a possible D match to TRBD1 (5 bases). In germline, CDR1 is PRHDT, CDR2 FYEKMQ (reference sequence). CDR3 length equals 13 residues. Trimming shortened V by 6 bases and J by 1 base, and 9 bases separated the two germline ends. The CDR3 bases are TGTGCCAGCAGGGGACTCCGGAACACTGAAGCTTTCTTT. Its protein is CASRGLRNTEAFF.

The rearrangement links TRBV25-1 to TRBJ2-2; D gene uncertain. The germline V gene has CDR1 MGHDK and CDR2 SYGVNS. Trimming removed 2 bases at V and 8 bases at J, with 9 bases between. The CDR3 loop spans 13 amino acids. The CDR3 bases are TGTGCCAGCAGTGAAGGGCCTTTTGGGGAGCTGTTTTTT. Translation: CASSEGPFGELFF.